A single T cell receptor (beta chain) is shown here with its context. Other DNA sequences in this specimen translate into the identical CDR3. The CDR3 contains 13 residues. Germline V CDR1 and CDR2: LNHDA, SQIVND (reference sequence). The method was immunoSEQ multiplex PCR; TCRdb's version includes in-frame clones alone and lacks a portion of them. This table has approximately 60,000 clones, roughly 76% appearing once. The data belong to a study of blood T cell repertoires in COVID-19. Overall study: Samples of COVID-19 (acute and convalescent) were obtained from the United States, Italy and Spain.

The rearrangement joins TRBV19 to TRBJ1-1, with a weak D call TRBD1 (6 bases). Sequencing was carried out using peripheral blood. The clonotype originates from a man between 45 and 60 years old with active or convalescent COVID-19. CDR3 protein: CPRHGGAGGGAFF. The DNA for the CDR3 is TGTCCCCGCCACGGGGGGGCGGGGGGGGGAGCTTTCTTT.